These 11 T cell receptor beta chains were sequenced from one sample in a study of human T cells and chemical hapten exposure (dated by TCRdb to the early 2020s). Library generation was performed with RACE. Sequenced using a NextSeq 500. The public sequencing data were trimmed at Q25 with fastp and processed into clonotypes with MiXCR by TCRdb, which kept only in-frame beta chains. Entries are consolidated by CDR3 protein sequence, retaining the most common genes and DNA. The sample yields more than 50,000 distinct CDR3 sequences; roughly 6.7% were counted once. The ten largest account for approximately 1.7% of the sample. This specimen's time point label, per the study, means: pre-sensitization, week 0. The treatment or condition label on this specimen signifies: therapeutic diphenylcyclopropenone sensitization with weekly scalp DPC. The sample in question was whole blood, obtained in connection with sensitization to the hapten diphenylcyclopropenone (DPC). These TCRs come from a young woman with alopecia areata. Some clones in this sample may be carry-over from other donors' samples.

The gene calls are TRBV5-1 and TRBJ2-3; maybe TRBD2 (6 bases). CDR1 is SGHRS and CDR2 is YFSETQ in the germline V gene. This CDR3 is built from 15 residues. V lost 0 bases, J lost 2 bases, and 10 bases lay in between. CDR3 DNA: TGCGCCAGCAGCTTGGCCGGGGGTACCACAGATACGCAGTATTTT. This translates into CASSLAGGTTDTQYF. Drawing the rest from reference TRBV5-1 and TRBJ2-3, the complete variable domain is KAGVTQTPRYLIKTRGQQVTLSCSPISGHRSVSWYQQTPGQGLQFLFEYFSETQRNKGNFPGRFSGRQFSNSRSEMNVSTLELGDSALYLCASSLAGGTTDTQYFGPGTRLTVL.

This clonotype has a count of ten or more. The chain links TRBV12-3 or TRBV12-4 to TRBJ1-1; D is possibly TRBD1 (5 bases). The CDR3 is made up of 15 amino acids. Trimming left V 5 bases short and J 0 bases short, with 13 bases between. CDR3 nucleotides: TGTGCCAGCAGTGGGGGGGGTAGCGTGAACACTGAAGCTTTCTTT. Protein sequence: CASSGGGSVNTEAFF.

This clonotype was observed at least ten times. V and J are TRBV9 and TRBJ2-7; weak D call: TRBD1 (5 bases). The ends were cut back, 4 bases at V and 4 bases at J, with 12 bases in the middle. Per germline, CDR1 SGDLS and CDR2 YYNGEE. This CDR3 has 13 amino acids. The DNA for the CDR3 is TGTGCCAGCAGCCCCCCGGACAATTACGAGCAGTACTTC. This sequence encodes CASSPPDNYEQYF. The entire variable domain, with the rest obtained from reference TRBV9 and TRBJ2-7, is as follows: DSGVTQTPKHLITATGQRVTLRCSPRSGDLSVYWYQQSLDQGLQFLIQYYNGEERAKGNILERFSAQQFPDLHSELNLSSLELGDSALYFCASSPPDNYEQYFGPGTRLTVT.

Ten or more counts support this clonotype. The CDR3 protein is CASSSTPEDTQYF. Written as DNA, the CDR3 is TGTGCCAGCAGTTCTACTCCAGAGGATACGCAGTATTTT. The chain carries TRBV6-2 or TRBV6-3 and TRBJ2-3; D not resolved. CDR1 and CDR2 (germline): MNHEY, SVGEGT. This CDR3 comprises 13 residues. Trimming stripped 4 bases from V and 6 bases from J, with 11 bases between.

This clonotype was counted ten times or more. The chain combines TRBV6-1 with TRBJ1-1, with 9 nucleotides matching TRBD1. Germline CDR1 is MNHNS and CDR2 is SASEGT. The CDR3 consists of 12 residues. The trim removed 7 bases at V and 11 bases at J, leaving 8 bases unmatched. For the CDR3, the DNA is TGTGCCAGCAACCGGGACAGGGTCACGGCTTTCTTT. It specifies CASNRDRVTAFF.

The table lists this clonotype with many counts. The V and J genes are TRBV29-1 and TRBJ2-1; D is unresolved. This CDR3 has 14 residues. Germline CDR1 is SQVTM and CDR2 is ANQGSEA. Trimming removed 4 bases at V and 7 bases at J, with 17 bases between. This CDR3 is CSVGPRLGWNEQFF. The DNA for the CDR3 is TGCAGCGTTGGTCCGAGACTGGGTTGGAATGAGCAGTTCTTC.

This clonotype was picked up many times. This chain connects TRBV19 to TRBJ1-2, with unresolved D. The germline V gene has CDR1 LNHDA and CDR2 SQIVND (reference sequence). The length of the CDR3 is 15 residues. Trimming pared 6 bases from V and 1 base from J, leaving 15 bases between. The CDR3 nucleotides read TGTGCCAGTAGCTCCCACAGAACGAGTAACTATGGCTACACCTTC. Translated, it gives CASSSHRTSNYGYTF.

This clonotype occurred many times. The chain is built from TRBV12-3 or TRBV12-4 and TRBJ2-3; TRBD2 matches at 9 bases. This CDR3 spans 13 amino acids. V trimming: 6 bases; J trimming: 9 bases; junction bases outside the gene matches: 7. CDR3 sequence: CASRNSGGETQYF. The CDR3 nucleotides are TGTGCCAGCAGAAATAGCGGGGGAGAGACGCAGTATTTT.

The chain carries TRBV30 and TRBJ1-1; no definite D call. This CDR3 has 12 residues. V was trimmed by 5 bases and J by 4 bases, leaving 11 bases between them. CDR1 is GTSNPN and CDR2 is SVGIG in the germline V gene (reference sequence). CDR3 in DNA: TGTGCCTGGGACCCTCATGGCACTGAAGCTTTCTTT. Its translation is CAWDPHGTEAFF.

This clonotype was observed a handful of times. DNA for the CDR3: TGTGCCAGCAGCCAAGTCGGACAGGGAAAACTGTTTTTT. Its protein is CASSQVGQGKLFF. The V call is TRBV3-1, the J call TRBJ1-4, with TRBD1 matching 8 bases. The CDR3 is 13 amino acids. After removal of 1 base from V and 10 bases from J, the junction contained 2 bases not matched to a gene. Per germline, CDR1 LGHDT and CDR2 YNNKEL (reference sequence).

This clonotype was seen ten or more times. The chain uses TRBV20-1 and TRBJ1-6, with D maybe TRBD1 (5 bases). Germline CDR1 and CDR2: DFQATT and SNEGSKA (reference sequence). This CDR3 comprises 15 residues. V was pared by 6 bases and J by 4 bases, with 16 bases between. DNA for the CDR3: TGCAGTGCCAAAAGCCCAGGGCATTATAATTCACCCCTCCACTTT. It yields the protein CSAKSPGHYNSPLHF.